One sample yielded the 18 T cell receptor beta chains listed below, sequenced in a study of CD4+ T cells in melanoma (dated by TCRdb to between 2022 and 2023). The library was produced with the immunoSEQ multiplex PCR assay. As stored in TCRdb, this immuneACCESS dataset retains in-frame rearrangements with V and J assigned. A fraction of the clones does not appear; measured against another copy, unresolved V genes explain less than half of the discrepancy, and the remainder lacks a known reason. This sample gives some 120,000 clones in total; about 90% of them show up just once. The ten largest make up 3.3% of the sample. Sample: peripheral blood. The receptor source for this set is a human donor with melanoma.

Here the CDR3 reads CASSPSGRTEAFF. The CDR3 region has the DNA TGTGCCAGCAGCCCAAGCGGGCGAACTGAAGCTTTCTTT. The chain couples TRBV9 to TRBJ1-1; unclear D gene. The CDR3 runs to 13 residues. Germline CDR1 reads SGDLS; CDR2 reads YYNGEE. The V gene lost 4 bases and the J gene lost 5 bases, with 12 bases spanning the gap.

This chain connects TRBV4-2 to TRBJ1-2; D is unclear. Trimming pared 1 base from V and 3 bases from J, leaving 3 bases between. The CDR3 extends over 12 amino acids. Looked up from germline, CDR1 is LGHNA and CDR2 is YNFKEQ. CDR3 loop: CASSQGYYGYTF. As DNA, the CDR3 is TGTGCCAGCAGCCAAGGCTACTATGGCTACACCTTC.

This clone has a single count. The V gene is TRBV7-9, the J gene TRBJ2-2, with 10 positions matching TRBD2. Trimming took 9 bases from V and 1 from J; bases not matched to a gene: 8. The CDR3 loop spans 16 amino acids. From germline, CDR1 is SEHNR and CDR2 FQNEAQ (reference sequence). The CDR3 is CASTGASGRNTGELFF. In DNA form, the CDR3 reads TGTGCCAGTACGGGGGCTAGCGGGAGGAACACCGGGGAGCTGTTTTTT.

A remark on this clone: Relative to the germline gene, one junction end is altered; a read error may explain this. The DNA for the CDR3 is TGTGCCAGCAGCGTAATGGGTCAGGGTGAACCTTTCTTT. Protein: CASSVMGQGEPFF. The chain employs TRBV9 and TRBJ1-1, with D perhaps TRBD1 (5 bases). Germline-derived CDR1 and CDR2 are SGDLS and YYNGEE. The CDR3 loop spans 13 amino acids.

This chain uses TRBV6-5 with TRBJ2-2; a weak D match, TRBD1 (6 bases). CDR3 length: 14 residues. V lost 6 bases, J lost 4 bases, and 12 bases lay in between. Germline loops: CDR1 MNHEY, CDR2 SVGAGI. The CDR3 loop reads CASSLQGFTGELFF. CDR3 DNA: TGTGCCAGCAGCTTACAGGGATTCACCGGGGAGCTGTTTTTT.

This chain connects TRBV4-2 to TRBJ2-3; D uncertain. This CDR3 has 15 residues. Trimming left V 0 bases short and J 4 bases short, with 11 bases between. Germline CDR1 and CDR2: LGHNA and YNFKEQ. CDR3 sequence: CASSQEFRAADTQYF. CDR3 bases: TGTGCCAGCAGCCAAGAATTCCGGGCCGCAGATACGCAGTATTTT.

This chain joins TRBV4-3 and TRBJ1-5; 9 bases are a match to TRBD1. CDR1 is LGHNA and CDR2 is YSLEER in the germline V gene. The CDR3 has 17 amino acids. Trimming took 3 bases from V and 8 from J; bases not matched to a gene: 14. The chain's CDR3 is CASSQERTGEGGKPQHF. CDR3 bases: TGCGCCAGCAGCCAGGAAAGGACAGGGGAAGGCGGGAAGCCCCAGCATTTT.

The chain links TRBV5-8 to TRBJ1-4; D gene unclear. Per the germline V gene, CDR1 is SGHTS and CDR2 is YDEGEE. Trimming cost V 0 bases and J 0 bases, with 9 bases left between them. The CDR3 loop spans 16 amino acids. CDR3 sequence: CASSLEGGATNEKLFF. CDR3 nucleotide sequence: TGTGCCAGCAGCTTGGAAGGAGGCGCAACTAATGAAAAACTGTTTTTT.

V usage is TRBV14 and J usage is TRBJ2-2; D gene ambiguous. The CDR3 covers 14 residues. V lost 1 base to trimming and J lost 1 base, with 4 bases between them. The germline gives CDR1 SGHDN, CDR2 FVKESK. CDR3 in DNA: TGTGCCAGCAGCCAAGCCCGGAACACCGGGGAGCTGTTTTTT. Translation: CASSQARNTGELFF.

The V call is TRBV9, the J call TRBJ2-1, with D unclear. The germline CDR1 and CDR2 sequences are SGDLS and YYNGEE. CDR3 length equals 15 residues. The germline V and J ends were trimmed by 0 bases and 3 bases, with 10 bases remaining between them. CDR3 sequence: CASSVDTVNYNEQFF. DNA for the CDR3: TGTGCCAGCAGCGTAGACACAGTCAACTACAATGAGCAGTTCTTC.

This rearrangement joins TRBV28 to TRBJ2-3, with 12 bases that match TRBD2. CDR1 is MDHEN and CDR2 is SYDVKM in the germline V gene. The CDR3 has 18 amino acids. The J segment lost 3 bases and the V segment lost 2 bases, leaving 9 bases of the junction unmatched. The CDR3 coding sequence is TGTGCCAGCAGTTTACCCGTGACTAGCGGGAGTCGAACAGATACGCAGTATTTT. Amino acids: CASSLPVTSGSRTDTQYF.

V is TRBV19 and J is TRBJ2-7; D ambiguous. The CDR3 covers 11 residues. Germline V gene lookup returns CDR1 LNHDA and CDR2 SQIVND (reference sequence). V lost 5 bases and J 3 bases, leaving 5 bases between the germline ends. Written as DNA, the CDR3 is TGTGCCAGTAGTTCCCTCTACGAGCAGTACTTC. It translates to CASSSLYEQYF.

This sequence joins TRBV28 and TRBJ2-5; a possible D gene is TRBD1 (5 bases). Germline CDR1 is MDHEN and CDR2 is SYDVKM. Trimming pared 2 bases from V and 4 bases from J, leaving 11 bases between. This CDR3 is 14 amino acids long. CDR3 sequence: CASSLGLGVETQYF. CDR3 sequence (DNA): TGTGCCAGCAGTTTAGGGTTAGGGGTAGAGACCCAGTACTTC. The full variable domain, in which reference TRBV28 and TRBJ2-5 provide the parts outside the CDR3, is DVKVTQSSRYLVKRTGEKVFLECVQDMDHENMFWYRQDPGLGLRLIYFSYDVKMKEKGDIPEGYSVSREKKERFSLILESASTNQTSMYLCASSLGLGVETQYFGPGTRLLVL.

The CDR3 protein is CATSRGGGGRDSYEQYF. The CDR3 DNA is TGTGCCACCAGCAGGGGAGGGGGGGGCAGGGACTCCTACGAGCAGTACTTC. The chain couples TRBV15 to TRBJ2-7; the D gene is possibly TRBD2 (7 bases). Germline V gene data show CDR1 as LNHNV and CDR2 as YYDKDF (reference sequence). This CDR3 is built from 17 residues. Trimming removed 3 bases from V and 0 bases from J, with 18 bases in between.

The chain employs TRBV6-1 and TRBJ1-1; the D gene is possibly TRBD1 (6 bases). This CDR3 comprises 14 residues. The ends were cut back, 5 bases at V and 0 bases at J, with 10 bases in the middle. CDR1 MNHNS and CDR2 SASEGT come from the germline V gene. The CDR3 region has the DNA TGTGCCAGCAGTCGAGGGGGACTGAACACTGAAGCTTTCTTT. As protein: CASSRGGLNTEAFF.

V and J are TRBV28 and TRBJ2-3; 11 bases match TRBD1. Germline V gene data show CDR1 as MDHEN and CDR2 as SYDVKM. The CDR3 totals 18 residues. V lost 6 bases, J lost 4 bases, and 15 bases stayed unmatched. The DNA of the CDR3 is TGTGCCAGCAGGGCGGGAAGGACAGGGGGCGCCACGGCAGATACGCAGTATTTT. Protein: CASRAGRTGGATADTQYF.

The chain employs TRBV30 and TRBJ2-2; no firm D call. This CDR3 spans 11 amino acids. Deletions cut 3 bases from V and 8 bases from J, with 7 bases between. Germline loops: CDR1 GTSNPN, CDR2 SVGIG (reference sequence). CDR3: CAWSAAGELFF. The CDR3 coding sequence is TGTGCCTGGAGCGCCGCAGGGGAGCTGTTTTTT.

This chain joins TRBV7-9 and TRBJ1-2, with D uncertain. Germline values: CDR1 SEHNR, CDR2 FQNEAQ (reference sequence). This CDR3 is built from 13 residues. V was pared by 4 bases and J by 3 bases, with 9 bases between. The CDR3 DNA reads TGTGCCAGCAGCTCTACGGATTACTATGGCTACACCTTC. This sequence encodes CASSSTDYYGYTF.